The 5 T cell receptor beta chains listed next were all sequenced from one sample in a study of blood T cells in healthy people across ages. A J-beta primer mix and a sample-barcoded 5' primer were used in a second PCR of roughly 6 to 11 cycles. In TCRdb, the 5' RACE reads were re-called with MiXCR into one record per CDR3 protein. The table records around 1,500,000 distinct CDR3 sequences, under 30% of them present only once. The sequencing input was blood. These TCRs come from a woman in her thirties in good health.

CDR3 DNA sequence: TGCGCCAGCAGCCAAGGGCTAGCGGGGGGGCAGGGAGAGACCCAGTACTTC. Its translation is CASSQGLAGGQGETQYF. This chain links TRBV4-1 with TRBJ2-5; 12 positions agree with TRBD2. The germline gives CDR1 MGHRA, CDR2 YSYEKL. J was trimmed by 4 bases and V by 1 base; bases with no gene match: 7. The CDR3 extends over 17 amino acids.

This clonotype was recorded many times. The V call is TRBV29-1, the J call TRBJ2-1, with 7 nucleotides matching TRBD2. V dropped 5 bases and J dropped 3; count of bases not matched to a gene: 7. The germline V gene has CDR1 SQVTM and CDR2 ANQGSEA. The CDR3 covers 14 residues. CDR3 sequence reads: CSVSSSGYYNEQFF. Written as DNA, the CDR3 is TGCAGCGTTTCTAGTAGCGGGTACTACAATGAGCAGTTCTTC.

V is TRBV4-1 and J is TRBJ1-4; D is perhaps TRBD1 (5 bases). The ends were cut back, 0 bases at V and 7 bases at J, with 15 bases in the middle. The CDR3 extends over 16 amino acids. Germline CDR1 and CDR2: MGHRA and YSYEKL. As DNA, the CDR3 is TGCGCCAGCAGCCAAGAGAGGTCGGGGGTGGGTGAAAAACTGTTTTTT. Translating it yields CASSQERSGVGEKLFF.

This clonotype was seen ten or more times. The chain recombines TRBV12-3 or TRBV12-4 with TRBJ2-1; 7 nucleotides agree with TRBD2. This CDR3 is built from 15 residues. The ends lost 3 bases at V and 8 bases at J; junction bases unmatched: 10. CDR3 bases: TGTGCCAGCAGTTTGGTAGCGGGTGAGACGTATGAGCAGTTCTTC. It translates to CASSLVAGETYEQFF.

The J gene is TRBJ1-2, the V gene TRBV6-5; D perhaps matches TRBD1 (6 bases). The length of the CDR3 is 14 residues. Germline loops: CDR1 MNHEY, CDR2 SVGAGI. V was trimmed by 6 bases and J by 4 bases, leaving 15 bases between them. DNA for the CDR3: TGTGCCAGCAGGCCCCCGGGGGCTGGCTATGGCTACACCTTC. Translation gives CASRPPGAGYGYTF.